This TCR beta chain was identified during a study of shared clonotypes between healthy human individuals (dated by TCRdb to between 2020 and 2021). Broadly, across the study: The cohort comprised a couple of women and three men aged 18 to 49 years. For each donor, CD4 naive and CD4 memory were each given three plates, CD8 naive was given two plates, and CD8 memory was given one plate. Blood TCR repertoires of a handful of healthy adults were deeply sequenced to estimate repertoire size and the extent of clonotype sharing between individuals. Libraries were prepared and TCR repertoires were sequenced by different laboratories using diverse techniques, in order to increase sequencing depth and limit assay-specific biases. Each donor's leukapheresis produced roughly between roughly 0.94 and 9.5 billion PBMCs. Summary of the overall study and its limitations: Naive subsets generally had larger estimated clonotype richness than memory subsets. Incomplete sequencing was indicated by rarefaction of sorted-subset datasets, despite the large sequencing depth. The small number of donors limited the genetic and exposure-history diversity represented. Pairwise subsampling indicated that sequencing depth was expected to affect the degree of clonotype sharing among donors. Compared with non-shared clonotypes, clonotypes shared by all four sorted-subset donors had higher generation probabilities. Sampling was restricted to blood, and TCR repertoires in tissue are likely to differ from TCR repertoires in blood. When four donors were compared, the shared fraction of clonotypes was around 4.6% for naive CD4, roughly 3.4% for naive CD8, roughly 2.3% for memory CD4, and around 0.37% for memory CD8.

CDR1 MNHEY and CDR2 SVGAGI were looked up in the germline V gene. Relative to germline, V is 4 bases shorter and J is 0 bases shorter, with 7 bases between their ends. The CDR3 covers 15 residues, taking in both the cysteine and the phenylalanine. Only the CDR3 DNA stays, 45 bases, in frame from base 1. Concerning this clone itself: Its antigen remains unidentified. Nothing much larger sits one base from this clone, and base qualities are not available.

TCR CDR3 regions were amplified from genomic DNA by multiplex PCR using the deep immunoSEQ assay. Extracted genomic DNA from each cell subset was distributed evenly across all wells of several immunoSEQ 96-well plates, and each plate was treated as a replicate. Each replicate PCR for sorted subsets received 200 ng genomic DNA, equal to 30,000 or so T cell genomes. The purified libraries were quantified using a Qubit 3.0 fluorometer, sized with a Bioanalyzer 2100, and then quantified again using the KAPA Library Quantification kit. Each immunoSEQ 96-well plate was sequenced on its own single-read 150-cycle Illumina NextSeq 550 flow cell. For the original study's pipeline: Because only junctional sequences without quality scores were contained in the immunoSEQ output, filtering matching that applied to full-length reads could not be performed. To assign V/J genes and CDR3, sequences were annotated against IMGT germline references using PyIR, a Python wrapper for IgBLAST v1.9. Reads were removed for weak V/J assignments (E-value above 1e-6), missing CDR3, stop codons, out-of-frame junctions, or ambiguous translated residues. V3J clonotypes were defined as sequences sharing the same inferred V gene, J gene, and CDR3 amino acid sequence. Percentage overlap between repertoires was calculated by dividing the number of shared unique clonotypes by the size of the smaller repertoire. Richness of each repertoire was evaluated using RTK rarefaction, the Chao1 estimator, and Recon v2.1 estimates of unobserved clonotypes. Generation probabilities were computed with OLGA for all TCRbeta clonotypes obtained by the gDNA method from a few donors. As stored in TCRdb, this immuneACCESS dataset retains in-frame rearrangements with V and J assigned. A fraction of the clones does not appear; measured against another copy, unresolved V genes explain less than half of the discrepancy, and the remainder lacks a known reason. The V and J calls and clone size are taken from that table; D and trimming were inferred from the DNA. Here the sample has over a million clones; 75% to 85% occur a single time. The biggest ten clones account for roughly 0.55% of the sample.

Donors were healthy HIV-negative adults with no recently reported acute infections or vaccinations. Only Caucasian adults living in Nashville, Tennessee, USA were represented among the donors. Magnetic negative selection was used to enrich CD4+ T cells, after which naive cells were positively selected on CD45RA and the negative fraction became the memory subset. Blood was collected by leukapheresis, and PBMCs were isolated by Ficoll-Histopaque density gradient centrifugation and then cryopreserved in liquid nitrogen vapor phase. Analytical flow cytometry was used to check the purity and quantity of each magnetically sorted T cell population. Genomic DNA was isolated from every sorted fraction and measured by UV absorbance on a Nanodrop 2000c.

The sequence links TRBV6-5 to TRBJ2-6; the D segment cannot be called with confidence. The sample comprised memory CD4+ T cells from PBMCs. The sample's cell subset or site label is to be understood as: CD45RA-negative fraction. This sequence originates from a man in his late teens or twenties in good health. Some clones in this sample may be carry-over from other donors' samples. The CDR3 region: CASSLGSSGANVLTF. The DNA sequence reads TGTGCCAGCAGTTTAGGTAGCTCTGGGGCCAACGTCCTGACTTTC.